These T cell receptor beta chains were read from a single sample in a study of T-cell memory formation after mild COVID-19. A single record per CDR3 protein comes from TCRdb applying MiXCR to the 5' RACE reads. The sample has about half a million distinct CDR3 sequences, approximately 18% seen once. Sequencing was done on a sample of PBMCs or a T cell subset sorted from them (not recorded which). The receptors were sampled from an adult woman who had mild COVID-19 (a few samples of this study predate the infection). Cell type and time point are not known. Each CDR3 is given with its conserved first and last residue. The D gene is left open where the match is weak. The size entry is marked missing in some rows and otherwise reads once, few, many or a size class.

J gene: TRBJ2-2; CDR3 length: 14; V gene: TRBV7-9; clone size: few; D gene: NA; CDR3 protein: CASEFGSGTGELFF; CDR3 DNA: TGTGCCAGCGAATTCGGGAGCGGGACCGGGGAGCTGTTTTTT
J gene: TRBJ1-6; CDR3 length: 17; V gene: TRBV6-2/TRBV6-3; clone size: NA; D gene: NA; CDR3 protein: CASSYSSQRRGNSPLHF; CDR3 DNA: TGTGCCAGCAGTTACTCGAGCCAAAGGAGGGGTAATTCACCCCTCCACTTT
J gene: TRBJ2-7; CDR3 length: 16; V gene: TRBV7-2; clone size: NA; D gene: TRBD2; CDR3 protein: CASSSLLAGAFYEQYF; CDR3 DNA: TGTGCCAGCAGCTCTCTCCTAGCGGGAGCGTTCTACGAGCAGTACTTC
J gene: TRBJ2-3; CDR3 length: 15; V gene: TRBV12-3/TRBV12-4; clone size: few; D gene: TRBD1; CDR3 protein: CASSLRQGEIDTQYF; CDR3 DNA: TGTGCCAGCAGTTTGCGACAGGGGGAGATAGATACGCAGTATTTT
J gene: TRBJ2-3; CDR3 length: 15; V gene: TRBV27; clone size: few; D gene: TRBD2; CDR3 protein: CASSNAGGPRDTQYF; CDR3 DNA: TGTGCCAGCAGTAACGCGGGGGGGCCCAGAGATACGCAGTATTTT
J gene: TRBJ1-2; CDR3 length: 15; V gene: TRBV19; clone size: NA; D gene: NA; CDR3 protein: CASSIANTGDYGYTF; CDR3 DNA: TGTGCCAGTAGTATAGCCAACACAGGAGACTATGGCTACACCTTC
J gene: TRBJ2-1; CDR3 length: 13; V gene: TRBV7-3; clone size: few; D gene: NA; CDR3 protein: CASSPTIHNEQFF; CDR3 DNA: TGTGCCAGCAGCCCGACCATCCACAATGAGCAGTTCTTC
J gene: TRBJ2-1; CDR3 length: 16; V gene: TRBV9; clone size: few; D gene: TRBD1; CDR3 protein: CASSSPTGSIDNEQFF; CDR3 DNA: TGTGCCAGCAGCTCCCCGACAGGGAGTATAGATAATGAGCAGTTCTTC
J gene: TRBJ1-2; CDR3 length: 16; V gene: TRBV5-4; clone size: NA; D gene: TRBD1; CDR3 protein: CASSLALEGGDYGYTF; CDR3 DNA: TGTGCCAGCAGCTTGGCCCTTGAAGGGGGCGACTATGGCTACACCTTC
J gene: TRBJ2-7; CDR3 length: 17; V gene: TRBV5-1; clone size: NA; D gene: NA; CDR3 protein: CDSSLGSADRTTYEQYF; CDR3 DNA: TGCGACAGCAGCTTGGGGTCTGCGGATCGGACGACCTACGAGCAGTACTTC
J gene: TRBJ2-5; CDR3 length: 14; V gene: TRBV15; clone size: NA; D gene: NA; CDR3 protein: CATSREVRAETQYF; CDR3 DNA: TGTGCCACCAGCAGAGAGGTCCGGGCAGAGACCCAGTACTTC
J gene: TRBJ1-1; CDR3 length: 13; V gene: TRBV24-1; clone size: many; D gene: NA; CDR3 protein: CATSGGPQGKAFF; CDR3 DNA: TGTGCCACCAGTGGGGGCCCACAGGGTAAAGCTTTCTTT
J gene: TRBJ1-1; CDR3 length: 14; V gene: TRBV6-6; clone size: NA; D gene: NA; CDR3 protein: CASKRTEMNTEAFF; CDR3 DNA: TGTGCCAGCAAAAGGACAGAAATGAACACTGAAGCTTTCTTT
J gene: TRBJ1-1; CDR3 length: 12; V gene: TRBV6-5; clone size: NA; D gene: NA; CDR3 protein: CASSHGSGWAFF; CDR3 DNA: TGTGCCAGCAGCCACGGGTCAGGGTGGGCTTTCTTT
J gene: TRBJ2-1; CDR3 length: 17; V gene: TRBV7-9; clone size: NA; D gene: NA; CDR3 protein: CASSYLLGESLNNEQFF; CDR3 DNA: TGTGCCAGCAGTTACCTTTTGGGGGAAAGTCTCAACAATGAGCAGTTCTTC
J gene: TRBJ2-3; CDR3 length: 15; V gene: TRBV5-1; clone size: NA; D gene: NA; CDR3 protein: CASSLGHSSTDTQYF; CDR3 DNA: TGCGCCAGCAGCTTGGGTCATTCTAGCACAGATACGCAGTATTTT
J gene: TRBJ1-5; CDR3 length: 14; V gene: TRBV30; clone size: NA; D gene: NA; CDR3 protein: CAWGTGQGFQPQHF; CDR3 DNA: TGTGCCTGGGGGACGGGGCAGGGTTTTCAGCCCCAGCATTTT
J gene: TRBJ2-7; CDR3 length: 14; V gene: TRBV7-8; clone size: few; D gene: TRBD2; CDR3 protein: CASSSRAGGEEQYF; CDR3 DNA: TGTGCCAGCAGCTCCCGGGCGGGAGGGGAAGAGCAGTACTTC
J gene: TRBJ1-2; CDR3 length: 16; V gene: TRBV7-2; clone size: NA; D gene: TRBD1; CDR3 protein: CASSPQITGQAYGYTF; CDR3 DNA: TGTGCCAGCAGCCCACAAATCACGGGACAGGCTTATGGCTACACCTTC
J gene: TRBJ2-7; CDR3 length: 14; V gene: TRBV12-3/TRBV12-4; clone size: few; D gene: NA; CDR3 protein: CASSFFPTDLEQYF; CDR3 DNA: TGTGCCAGCAGTTTCTTCCCAACGGACCTGGAGCAGTACTTC
J gene: TRBJ2-4; CDR3 length: 16; V gene: TRBV7-2; clone size: NA; D gene: NA; CDR3 protein: CASSHPPRIAKNIQYF; CDR3 DNA: TGTGCCAGCAGCCACCCACCCAGGATAGCCAAAAACATTCAGTACTTC
J gene: TRBJ2-1; CDR3 length: 12; V gene: TRBV7-3; clone size: NA; D gene: TRBD2; CDR3 protein: CASSHREGEQFF; CDR3 DNA: TGTGCCAGCAGCCACCGGGAGGGGGAGCAGTTCTTC
J gene: TRBJ1-3; CDR3 length: 14; V gene: TRBV30; clone size: NA; D gene: NA; CDR3 protein: CAWKWSLGGNTIYF; CDR3 DNA: TGTGCCTGGAAGTGGAGTTTAGGAGGAAACACCATATATTTT
J gene: TRBJ2-5; CDR3 length: 20; V gene: TRBV14; clone size: many; D gene: TRBD2; CDR3 protein: CASSQDHSITSGGPGETQYF; CDR3 DNA: TGTGCCAGCAGCCAAGATCATAGTATTACTAGCGGGGGCCCCGGGGAGACCCAGTACTTC
J gene: TRBJ1-1; CDR3 length: 15; V gene: TRBV7-9; clone size: few; D gene: NA; CDR3 protein: CASSLGLGSKTEAFF; CDR3 DNA: TGTGCCAGCAGCTTAGGATTGGGGAGCAAGACTGAAGCTTTCTTT
J gene: TRBJ2-1; CDR3 length: 11; V gene: TRBV5-1; clone size: NA; D gene: NA; CDR3 protein: CASRIQNEQFF; CDR3 DNA: TGCGCCAGCAGGATACAGAATGAGCAGTTCTTC
J gene: TRBJ2-1; CDR3 length: 14; V gene: TRBV18; clone size: few; D gene: TRBD1; CDR3 protein: CASEHRGRAYEQFF; CDR3 DNA: TGTGCCTCAGAACACAGGGGGCGGGCCTATGAGCAGTTCTTC
J gene: TRBJ2-1; CDR3 length: 15; V gene: TRBV7-6; clone size: few; D gene: NA; CDR3 protein: CASSLLDSSYNEQFF; CDR3 DNA: TGTGCCAGCAGCTTATTGGACAGTTCCTACAATGAGCAGTTCTTC
J gene: TRBJ1-4; CDR3 length: 11; V gene: TRBV2; clone size: NA; D gene: NA; CDR3 protein: CASSEGQDVFF; CDR3 DNA: TGTGCCAGCAGTGAAGGACAGGACGTGTTTTTT
J gene: TRBJ2-5; CDR3 length: 15; V gene: TRBV11-2; clone size: few; D gene: TRBD1; CDR3 protein: CASSLGDRNLETQYF; CDR3 DNA: TGTGCCAGCAGCTTAGGGGACAGAAATTTAGAGACCCAGTACTTC